Listed below are T cell receptor beta chains from one sample, sequenced in a study of T cell responses to AZD1222 COVID-19 vaccine. Clones were sequenced by immunoSEQ multiplex PCR, and TCRdb holds only the in-frame ones, with some missing. The data hold under 110,000 clones, with about 90% observed a single time. The sample was peripheral blood, taken on day 0 of AZD1222 vaccination. These receptors originate from an adult in good health. Both conserved end residues are part of each CDR3. D genes are given only for firm matches. Expanded clones get a size class; other rows say once, few or many, or leave the size out.

v_gene	abundance	d_gene	j_gene	CDR3nt	CDR3aa
TRBV10-3	-	-	TRBJ2-1	TGTGCCATCAGCCCGATCAACTCCTACAATGAGCAGTTCTTC	CAISPINSYNEQFF
TRBV2	-	-	TRBJ2-5	TGTGCCAGCAGTGGGGAAGAGACCCAGTACTTC	CASSGEETQYF
TRBV29-1	once	-	TRBJ2-1	TGCAGCGGACAGTGGGAAAGGGGCAATGAGCAGTTCTTC	CSGQWERGNEQFF
TRBV27	-	-	TRBJ1-2	TGTGCCAGCAGTTTAGGTGGACAGCTATACGGCTACACCTTC	CASSLGGQLYGYTF
TRBV18	few	-	TRBJ1-5	TGTGCCAGCTCACCACGGGCCAGCGTAAGCAATCAGCCCCAGCATTTT	CASSPRASVSNQPQHF
TRBV9	-	TRBD2	TRBJ2-5	TGTGCCAGCAGCCTCCATCGAGGACTAGCGGAACAAGAGACCCAGTACTTC	CASSLHRGLAEQETQYF
TRBV6-5	-	-	TRBJ1-5	TGTGCCAGCAGCCGCAGGGGACTGCGCAATCAGCCCCAGCATTTT	CASSRRGLRNQPQHF
TRBV7-2	-	TRBD1	TRBJ1-1	TGTGCCAGCAGCTGGGACAGGCGGCTGAACACTGAAGCTTTCTTT	CASSWDRRLNTEAFF
TRBV29-1	-	-	TRBJ1-1	TGCAGCGCTCGCCCCCAGGAATCGTACACTGAAGCTTTCTTT	CSARPQESYTEAFF
TRBV5-6	-	-	TRBJ2-3	TGTGCCAGCAGTTTTAGAGGGGTCCGGGATACGCAGTATTTT	CASSFRGVRDTQYF
TRBV5-1	-	TRBD1	TRBJ1-6	TGCGCCAGCAGCCCCGGACAGGGGGGGAATTCACCCCTCCACTTT	CASSPGQGGNSPLHF
TRBV4-1	-	-	TRBJ1-2	TGCGCCAGCAGCCAAGAACGATTGGGGGCGGGTAACTATGGCTACACCTTC	CASSQERLGAGNYGYTF
TRBV9	-	-	TRBJ2-7	TGTGCCAGCAGCGTCGGCGGACCACTCTCCTACGAGCAGTACTTC	CASSVGGPLSYEQYF
TRBV5-5	-	TRBD2	TRBJ2-7	TGTGCCAGCAGCCCCGGACCGTCCATAGCGGGAGCTTCCTACGAGCAGTACTTC	CASSPGPSIAGASYEQYF
TRBV4-1	-	-	TRBJ1-5	TGCGCCAGCAGCCAAGACCTAGCGATCGGGAGTCAGCCCCAGCATTTT	CASSQDLAIGSQPQHF
TRBV30	-	TRBD1	TRBJ2-7	TGTGCCTGGAACAGGGGAGCGGTGGGCGAGCAGTACTTC	CAWNRGAVGEQYF
TRBV2	-	TRBD1	TRBJ1-5	TGTGCCAGCAGTCCGGGACAGGGGGCCAGGCAGCCCCAGCATTTT	CASSPGQGARQPQHF
TRBV28	-	-	TRBJ1-1	TGTGCCAGCAGTTTAATGGACAGAACCCCTATGAACACTGAAGCTTTCTTT	CASSLMDRTPMNTEAFF
TRBV14	-	-	TRBJ1-3	TGTGCCAGCAGCCCAGGCTACTCTGGAAACACCATATATTTT	CASSPGYSGNTIYF
TRBV7-9	-	TRBD1	TRBJ2-2	TGTGCCAGCAGCCGCCGGACAGGGAGCACCGGGGAGCTGTTTTTT	CASSRRTGSTGELFF
TRBV28	-	-	TRBJ2-2	TGTGCCAGCAGTTTATCCTTCACCGGGGAGCTGTTTTTT	CASSLSFTGELFF
TRBV2	-	-	TRBJ2-2	TGTGCCAGCATACCATCGGGTCACACCGGGGAGCTGTTTTTT	CASIPSGHTGELFF
TRBV6-5	-	TRBD1	TRBJ1-2	TGTGCCAGCAGTTCACAGGGGTTGGGTGGCTACACCTTC	CASSSQGLGGYTF
TRBV3-1/TRBV3-2	-	-	TRBJ2-3	TGTGCCAGCAGCCGGGCCGCTCGGGAAGATACGCAGTATTTT	CASSRAAREDTQYF
TRBV18	few	TRBD1	TRBJ2-7	TGTGCCAGCTCACCCGCCGGACAGGGAGCCTACGAGCAGTACTTC	CASSPAGQGAYEQYF
TRBV5-4	-	-	TRBJ1-4	TGTGCCAGCAGCTTGGGGCAAACTGCAACTAATGAAAAACTGTTTTTT	CASSLGQTATNEKLFF
TRBV5-1	-	TRBD1	TRBJ1-1	TGCGCCAGCAGCCTCGACAGGGCAACGGGAGCTTTCTTT	CASSLDRATGAFF
TRBV9	-	-	TRBJ2-7	TGTGCCAGCAGCGGACAGGACACCTACGAGCAGTACTTC	CASSGQDTYEQYF